Listed here are 18 T cell receptor beta chains from one sample, sequenced in a study of blood T cells in healthy people across ages (dated by TCRdb to between 2015 and 2017). Library preparation was by 5' RACE. The instrument given in TCRdb is Illumina HiSeq 2500. The second PCR ran for about 6 to 12 cycles and used a J-beta primer mix along with a sample-barcoded 5' primer. TCRdb cleaned the public reads at Q25 with fastp, built clones with MiXCR and kept in-frame beta chains. Each CDR3 protein gets just one entry, which takes the most common genes and DNA from the rows behind it. Recorded for this sample are hundreds of thousands of distinct CDR3 sequences; approximately 59% of them occurred a single time. Approximately 40% of the sample goes to the ten largest clones. The sample consisted of blood. The receptor set was obtained from a man between 60 and 75 years old in good health.

The V and J genes are TRBV11-2 and TRBJ2-3, with a tentative D call TRBD1 (6 bases). The CDR3 is 14 residues long. V was trimmed by 1 base and J by 3 bases, leaving 8 bases between them. Germline V gene sequence: CDR1 SGHAT, CDR2 FQNNGV. CDR3 nucleotide sequence: TGTGCCAGCAGCTTAGCACAGGGTACAGATACGCAGTATTTT. Translation gives CASSLAQGTDTQYF.

The chain joins TRBV28 to TRBJ2-1; 9 bases match TRBD2. CDR3 length equals 14 residues. The V gene's germline CDR1 is MDHEN and CDR2 SYDVKM. With 8 bases clipped from V and 4 bases from J, the junction kept 6 bases outside the gene matches. CDR3 protein: CASPPAGGYNEQFF. The CDR3 nucleotides are TGTGCCAGCCCTCCGGCGGGGGGGTACAATGAGCAGTTCTTC.

The chain joins TRBV12-3 or TRBV12-4 to TRBJ2-2; 8 bases are a match to TRBD1. The CDR3 consists of 13 residues. The J segment lost 6 bases and the V segment lost 5 bases, leaving 2 bases of the junction unmatched. The CDR3, as DNA: TGTGCCAGCAGTCCAGGGGGCTCCGGGGAGCTGTTTTTT. This sequence encodes CASSPGGSGELFF.

Ten or more counts support this clonotype. The chain carries TRBV12-3 or TRBV12-4 and TRBJ2-2; no definite D call. V lost 4 bases, J lost 5 bases, and 5 bases lay in between. This CDR3 has 12 amino acids. The CDR3 spells CASSSPTGELFF. The CDR3 DNA reads as TGTGCCAGCAGTTCACCGACCGGGGAGCTGTTTTTT.

The chain links TRBV12-3 or TRBV12-4 to TRBJ2-3; 11 bases align to TRBD2. The CDR3 is made up of 16 amino acids. V dropped 6 bases and J dropped 1; count of bases not matched to a gene: 6. The CDR3 sequence is CASSRRLAGRTDTQYF. The CDR3 DNA sequence: TGTGCCAGCAGCCGTAGACTAGCGGGGCGCACAGATACGCAGTATTTT.

The chain employs TRBV10-3 and TRBJ2-1, with D perhaps TRBD2 (5 bases). V lost 0 bases and J 12 bases, leaving 12 bases between the germline ends. CDR1 and CDR2 from the germline V gene are ENHRY and SYGVKD. CDR3 length: 13 amino acids. The CDR3 region is CAISESNIATQFF. The CDR3 DNA reads as TGTGCCATCAGTGAGTCGAATATAGCGACGCAGTTCTTC.

This clonotype was counted at least ten times. The gene calls are TRBV12-3 or TRBV12-4 and TRBJ1-6; D is unclear. The CDR3 extends over 14 amino acids. V was cut by 2 bases and J by 0 bases, with 2 bases left in between. As DNA, the CDR3 is TGTGCCAGCAGTTTAACCTCCTATAATTCACCCCTCCACTTT. Amino acid sequence: CASSLTSYNSPLHF.

The V and J genes are TRBV29-1 and TRBJ2-3; tentatively, D is TRBD1 (5 bases). Trimming left V 1 base short and J 1 base short, with 12 bases between. CDR3 length equals 15 residues. Per the germline V gene, CDR1 is SQVTM and CDR2 is ANQGSEA. CDR3 DNA sequence: TGCAGCGTTGAAGGGGTAGTAGGGGGCACAGATACGCAGTATTTT. This sequence encodes CSVEGVVGGTDTQYF.

This chain uses TRBV12-3 or TRBV12-4 with TRBJ2-7; 9 bases are a match to TRBD1. This CDR3 spans 14 amino acids. The trim removed 7 bases at V and 6 bases at J, leaving 10 bases unmatched. Here the CDR3 DNA reads TGTGCCAGCACCAGGACAGGGGTTGGGTCCGAGCAGTACTTC. As protein: CASTRTGVGSEQYF.

The J gene is TRBJ2-7, the V gene TRBV7-2; D not resolved. The germline V gene has CDR1 SGHTA and CDR2 FQGNSA. Between the trimmed V and J ends, which lost 4 bases and 4 bases, there was a span of 11 bases. The CDR3 spans 13 residues. CDR3 DNA: TGTGCCAGCAGCTACGACTCACGGTACGAGCAGTACTTC. Protein: CASSYDSRYEQYF.

The chain employs TRBV6-5 and TRBJ2-4; D gene uncertain. The ends were cut back, 6 bases at V and 0 bases at J, with 9 bases in the middle. The length of the CDR3 is 14 residues. Looked up from germline, CDR1 is MNHEY and CDR2 is SVGAGI. The CDR3 protein is CASRLSLAKNIQYF. The CDR3 nucleotides read TGTGCCAGCAGACTCAGTTTAGCCAAAAACATTCAGTACTTC.

V gene TRBV20-1 combines with J gene TRBJ2-3; TRBD2 agrees at 7 bases. With V trimmed by 7 bases and J by 2 bases, 12 bases remained unmatched. Germline CDR1 reads DFQATT; CDR2 reads SNEGSKA (reference sequence). The CDR3 contains 15 residues. CDR3 in amino acids: CSVTTGTTDTDTQYF. Here the CDR3 DNA reads TGCAGTGTTACGACCGGGACTACGGACACAGATACGCAGTATTTT.

The CDR3 nucleotides are TGTGCCAGCAGCGTAGCTACTTGGGGCAGGGGTAACTATGGCTACACCTTC. It yields the protein CASSVATWGRGNYGYTF. The V and J genes are TRBV9 and TRBJ1-2, with a weak D call TRBD1 (6 bases). Trimming took off 0 bases at V and 1 base at J, with 16 bases between the two ends. The CDR3 is 17 amino acids. Germline V gene sequence: CDR1 SGDLS, CDR2 YYNGEE.

CDR3 bases: TGCGCCAGCGCTGCAGGTAGCCAAGAGACCCAGTACTTC. It translates to CASAAGSQETQYF. The chain uses TRBV5-1 and TRBJ2-5; D not resolved. CDR3 length equals 13 residues. CDR1 is SGHRS and CDR2 is YFSETQ in the germline V gene. Trimming stripped 7 bases from V and 1 base from J, with 11 bases between.

The V gene is TRBV9, the J gene TRBJ2-1, with D perhaps matching TRBD2 (6 bases). Trimming removed 0 bases from V and 0 bases from J, with 19 bases in between. Germline V gene data show CDR1 as SGDLS and CDR2 as YYNGEE. The CDR3 runs to 19 residues. In DNA form, the CDR3 reads TGTGCCAGCAGCGTAGCCGCCGGGGTACTAGCAGCCTCCTACAATGAGCAGTTCTTC. It is translated as CASSVAAGVLAASYNEQFF.

This clonotype was seen a handful of times. V and J are TRBV15 and TRBJ2-5; perhaps D is TRBD1 or TRBD2 (5 bases each). Trimming left V 0 bases short and J 1 base short, with 6 bases between. Germline CDR1 is LNHNV and CDR2 is YYDKDF (reference sequence). The length of the CDR3 is 14 residues. CDR3 residues: CATSRDGTQETQYF. The CDR3 DNA is TGTGCCACCAGCAGAGACGGGACCCAAGAGACCCAGTACTTC. Using reference TRBV15 and TRBJ2-5 for the parts outside the CDR3, the full variable domain is DAMVIQNPRYQVTQFGKPVTLSCSQTLNHNVMYWYQQKSSQAPKLLFHYYDKDFNNEADTPDNFQSRRPNTSFCFLDIRSPGLGDTAMYLCATSRDGTQETQYFGPGTRLLVL.

V and J are TRBV4-2 and TRBJ2-7, with no clear D. This CDR3 is 14 amino acids long. Deletions cut 1 base from V and 0 bases from J, with 7 bases between. The germline CDR1 and CDR2 sequences are LGHNA and YNFKEQ. The CDR3 loop reads CASSQGTSSYEQYF. The CDR3 nucleotides read TGTGCCAGCAGCCAAGGCACCTCCTCCTACGAGCAGTACTTC.

The chain combines TRBV20-1 with TRBJ2-1; perhaps TRBD1 as D (5 bases). The V gene's germline CDR1 is DFQATT and CDR2 SNEGSKA (reference sequence). The CDR3 consists of 15 residues. V was pared by 0 bases and J by 2 bases, with 11 bases between. Here the CDR3 DNA reads TGCAGTGCTAGAGATGTAAGGGGCCCCTACAATGAGCAGTTCTTC. This codes for CSARDVRGPYNEQFF.